The rows below give T cell receptor beta chains drawn from one sample of a study of OX40 agonist ivuxolimab in advanced cancers. Profiling relied on immunoSEQ multiplex PCR, and the TCRdb table lists in-frame clones only, not all of them. Of some 68,000 clones listed, more than 85% are singletons. Material: CD4+ or CD8+ T cells sorted from blood, obtained in a trial of the OX40 agonist ivuxolimab. The receptor set was obtained from an adult with an advanced solid tumor such as melanoma, head and neck, liver or kidney cancer. The CDR3 runs from the conserved cysteine through the conserved F or W. Each record gives: D gene, V gene, clone size, J gene, CDR3 protein, CDR3 DNA. D genes are given only for firm matches. Some rows have no size entry. The others give once, few or many, or a class for an expanded clone.

D: -; V: TRBV9; size: -; J: TRBJ1-3; CDR3: CASSVASTPGNTIYF; DNA: TGTGCCAGCAGCGTAGCTTCGACTCCCGGAAACACCATATATTTT
D: TRBD2; V: TRBV28; size: few; J: TRBJ2-3; CDR3: CASSPPSGLTDTQYF; DNA: TGTGCCAGCAGTCCTCCTAGCGGGCTCACAGATACGCAGTATTTT
D: -; V: TRBV10-3; size: -; J: TRBJ1-1; CDR3: CAISESVGTEAFF; DNA: TGTGCCATCAGTGAGTCAGTGGGCACTGAAGCTTTCTTT
D: TRBD1; V: TRBV9; size: -; J: TRBJ1-1; CDR3: CASGQTGSKTEAFF; DNA: TGTGCCAGCGGACAGACAGGGAGTAAGACTGAAGCTTTCTTT
D: -; V: TRBV19; size: once; J: TRBJ1-2; CDR3: CASSAAGRGEGGYTF; DNA: TGTGCCAGTAGTGCCGCGGGGCGGGGGGAAGGTGGCTACACCTTC
D: -; V: TRBV7-2; size: -; J: TRBJ2-5; CDR3: CASSRVISETQYF; DNA: TGTGCCAGCAGTCGGGTGATTTCAGAGACCCAGTACTTC
D: -; V: TRBV13; size: -; J: TRBJ2-5; CDR3: CASSLGQGHETQYF; DNA: TGTGCCAGCAGCTTAGGGCAGGGACACGAGACCCAGTACTTC
D: -; V: TRBV19; size: -; J: TRBJ1-3; CDR3: CASMGSSGNTIYF; DNA: TGTGCCAGTATGGGCAGCTCTGGAAACACCATATATTTT
D: -; V: TRBV6-6; size: -; J: TRBJ1-2; CDR3: CASSYPNYGYTF; DNA: TGTGCCAGCAGTTACCCCAACTATGGCTACACCTTC
D: TRBD1; V: TRBV11-2; size: -; J: TRBJ2-5; CDR3: CASSLRTGRETQYF; DNA: TGTGCCAGCAGCCTAAGGACAGGGCGGGAGACCCAGTACTTC
D: TRBD1; V: TRBV5-5; size: once; J: TRBJ2-7; CDR3: CASSKQGAASYEQYF; DNA: TGTGCCAGCAGTAAACAGGGGGCTGCATCCTACGAGCAGTACTTC
D: -; V: TRBV19; size: -; J: TRBJ2-1; CDR3: CASSLEDLHEQFF; DNA: TGTGCCAGTAGTCTAGAAGATCTACATGAGCAGTTCTTC
D: -; V: TRBV6-1; size: -; J: TRBJ2-5; CDR3: CASRGQVQETQYF; DNA: TGTGCCAGCAGAGGACAAGTCCAAGAGACCCAGTACTTC
D: -; V: TRBV2; size: -; J: TRBJ2-6; CDR3: CASSEIRAGANVLTF; DNA: TGTGCCAGCAGTGAAATCAGGGCTGGGGCCAACGTCCTGACTTTC
D: TRBD1; V: TRBV28; size: -; J: TRBJ1-5; CDR3: CASSLDRANQPQHF; DNA: TGTGCCAGCAGTTTAGACAGGGCTAATCAGCCCCAGCATTTT
D: -; V: TRBV28; size: -; J: TRBJ2-5; CDR3: CASSSGAETQYF; DNA: TGTGCCAGCAGTTCGGGAGCTGAGACCCAGTACTTC
D: TRBD1; V: TRBV5-1; size: -; J: TRBJ1-1; CDR3: CASSLRQGSYTEAFF; DNA: TGCGCCAGCAGCTTACGACAGGGAAGCTACACTGAAGCTTTCTTT
D: -; V: TRBV29-1; size: -; J: TRBJ2-4; CDR3: CSVEGQGLAKNIQYF; DNA: TGCAGCGTTGAGGGTCAAGGGCTAGCCAAAAACATTCAGTACTTC
D: -; V: TRBV7-9; size: -; J: TRBJ1-1; CDR3: CASSSRTVNTEAFF; DNA: TGTGCCAGCAGCTCCCGGACGGTGAACACTGAAGCTTTCTTT
D: TRBD1; V: TRBV28; size: -; J: TRBJ1-6; CDR3: CASSSGGRSYNSPLHF; DNA: TGTGCCAGCAGTTCAGGGGGCAGGTCCTATAATTCACCCCTCCACTTT
D: -; V: TRBV6-5; size: -; J: TRBJ2-3; CDR3: CASSYEASTSDTQYF; DNA: TGTGCCAGCAGTTATGAGGCTAGCACATCAGATACGCAGTATTTT
D: -; V: TRBV7-2; size: -; J: TRBJ1-2; CDR3: CASSLGVGGYTF; DNA: TGTGCCAGCAGCTTGGGGGTCGGCGGCTACACCTTC
D: -; V: TRBV28; size: -; J: TRBJ2-7; CDR3: CASSFAGQSYEQYF; DNA: TGTGCCAGCAGTTTTGCGGGACAGTCCTACGAGCAGTACTTC
D: -; V: TRBV27; size: -; J: TRBJ1-2; CDR3: CASSLTRTYGYTF; DNA: TGTGCCAGCAGTTTGACTCGGACCTATGGCTACACCTTC
D: -; V: TRBV28; size: -; J: TRBJ2-5; CDR3: CASSFPNRAQATQYF; DNA: TGTGCCAGCAGTTTCCCAAACAGGGCTCAGGCGACCCAGTACTTC
D: -; V: TRBV6-6; size: -; J: TRBJ2-3; CDR3: CASRTTGLDTQYF; DNA: TGTGCCAGCAGAACTACAGGGTTAGATACGCAGTATTTT
D: -; V: TRBV18; size: -; J: TRBJ1-4; CDR3: CASSDQSTNEKLFF; DNA: TGTGCCAGCTCAGATCAGTCAACTAATGAAAAACTGTTTTTT
D: TRBD2; V: TRBV7-7; size: -; J: TRBJ2-7; CDR3: CASSISGTSYEQYF; DNA: TGTGCCAGCAGTATTAGCGGGACAAGTTACGAGCAGTACTTC
D: TRBD1; V: TRBV6-5; size: -; J: TRBJ1-5; CDR3: CASSARDRINQPQHF; DNA: TGTGCCAGCAGTGCCCGGGACAGGATAAATCAGCCCCAGCATTTT
D: -; V: TRBV7-2; size: -; J: TRBJ2-1; CDR3: CASSASGTRHYNEQFF; DNA: TGTGCCAGCAGCGCTTCCGGGACACGGCACTACAATGAGCAGTTCTTC
D: TRBD1; V: TRBV4-1; size: -; J: TRBJ2-7; CDR3: CASSQTGGGEQYF; DNA: TGCGCCAGCAGCCAGACAGGGGGCGGCGAGCAGTACTTC
D: -; V: TRBV4-2; size: -; J: TRBJ2-5; CDR3: CASSPLVASETQYF; DNA: TGTGCCAGCAGCCCACTAGTTGCGTCCGAGACCCAGTACTTC
D: -; V: TRBV19; size: -; J: TRBJ2-1; CDR3: CASRDRSSYNEQFF; DNA: TGTGCCAGTAGAGACAGGAGCTCCTACAATGAGCAGTTCTTC
D: TRBD1; V: TRBV5-1; size: -; J: TRBJ2-3; CDR3: CASAPPGQGTDTQYF; DNA: TGCGCCAGCGCACCCCCGGGACAGGGCACAGATACGCAGTATTTT
D: -; V: TRBV25-1; size: -; J: TRBJ2-6; CDR3: CASRGAGANVLTF; DNA: TGTGCCAGCAGGGGTGCTGGGGCCAACGTCCTGACTTTC
D: TRBD2; V: TRBV5-1; size: -; J: TRBJ2-7; CDR3: CASSLTSGRSTYEQYF; DNA: TGCGCCAGCAGCCTAACTAGCGGGAGGTCGACCTACGAGCAGTACTTC
D: -; V: TRBV30; size: -; J: TRBJ2-5; CDR3: CAWSLRGGPQETQYF; DNA: TGTGCCTGGAGTCTCCGGGGAGGACCCCAAGAGACCCAGTACTTC
D: TRBD2; V: TRBV6-4; size: -; J: TRBJ2-7; CDR3: CASTEGLALTYEQYF; DNA: TGTGCCAGCACTGAAGGACTAGCGCTTACCTACGAGCAGTACTTC
D: -; V: TRBV14; size: -; J: TRBJ2-1; CDR3: CASSQERGTLDEQFF; DNA: TGTGCCAGCAGCCAAGAACGCGGGACCCTGGATGAGCAGTTCTTC
D: -; V: TRBV7-2; size: -; J: TRBJ1-5; CDR3: CASSLRSWAQPQHF; DNA: TGTGCCAGCAGCTTAAGATCCTGGGCTCAGCCCCAGCATTTT
D: TRBD1; V: TRBV7-2; size: -; J: TRBJ1-2; CDR3: CASSAHRGLDYGYTF; DNA: TGTGCCAGCAGCGCCCACAGGGGGCTGGACTATGGCTACACCTTC
D: -; V: TRBV5-8; size: -; J: TRBJ1-1; CDR3: CASGPQGAEAFF; DNA: TGTGCCAGCGGACCGCAAGGAGCTGAAGCTTTCTTT
D: TRBD1; V: TRBV19; size: -; J: TRBJ1-2; CDR3: CASSRGQGVGYTF; DNA: TGTGCCAGTAGCCGGGGACAGGGGGTTGGCTACACCTTC
D: -; V: TRBV18; size: -; J: TRBJ2-1; CDR3: CASSEGVYNEQFF; DNA: TGTGCCAGCTCAGAGGGGGTATACAATGAGCAGTTCTTC
D: -; V: TRBV6-1; size: -; J: TRBJ2-7; CDR3: CASTQGYRNEQYF; DNA: TGTGCCAGCACCCAGGGGTATAGAAACGAGCAGTACTTC
D: TRBD1; V: TRBV28; size: -; J: TRBJ1-5; CDR3: CASSSGGPGWAQHF; DNA: TGTGCCAGCAGCTCAGGGGGTCCCGGGTGGGCCCAGCATTTT
D: -; V: TRBV7-9; size: once; J: TRBJ1-1; CDR3: CASSFSQNTEAFF; DNA: TGTGCCAGCAGCTTCAGCCAGAACACTGAAGCTTTCTTT
D: -; V: TRBV7-2; size: -; J: TRBJ2-5; CDR3: CASSLAPSETQYF; DNA: TGTGCCAGCAGCTTGGCCCCTTCAGAGACCCAGTACTTC
D: TRBD1; V: TRBV6-5; size: few; J: TRBJ1-3; CDR3: CASRSQGAAGNTIYF; DNA: TGTGCCAGCAGGTCCCAGGGGGCCGCTGGAAACACCATATATTTT
D: -; V: TRBV2; size: once; J: TRBJ2-7; CDR3: CASTAGARSVSYEQYF; DNA: TGTGCCAGCACCGCGGGGGCCAGGTCCGTCTCCTACGAGCAGTACTTC
D: -; V: TRBV29-1; size: -; J: TRBJ2-7; CDR3: CSVREGSYEQYF; DNA: TGCAGCGTTCGTGAGGGATCCTACGAGCAGTACTTC
D: -; V: TRBV29-1; size: -; J: TRBJ1-3; CDR3: CSGAGGNTIYF; DNA: TGCAGCGGGGCAGGGGGAAACACCATATATTTT
D: -; V: TRBV28; size: -; J: TRBJ1-2; CDR3: CASSLSQSHYGYTF; DNA: TGTGCCAGCAGTTTGTCGCAGAGCCACTATGGCTACACCTTC
D: TRBD1; V: TRBV19; size: -; J: TRBJ1-2; CDR3: CASTDRQGFNYGYTF; DNA: TGTGCCAGTACCGACAGACAGGGTTTTAACTATGGCTACACCTTC
D: -; V: TRBV5-1; size: -; J: TRBJ2-4; CDR3: CASSLERAVAKNIQYF; DNA: TGCGCCAGCAGCTTGGAACGAGCCGTAGCCAAAAACATTCAGTACTTC
D: -; V: TRBV7-2; size: -; J: TRBJ2-3; CDR3: CASRASSPTDTQYF; DNA: TGTGCCAGCAGGGCCTCCTCTCCCACAGATACGCAGTATTTT
D: -; V: TRBV5-6; size: -; J: TRBJ1-2; CDR3: CASSPRDRVAYGYTF; DNA: TGTGCCAGCAGCCCAAGGGATAGGGTCGCCTATGGCTACACCTTC
D: TRBD2; V: TRBV19; size: -; J: TRBJ2-1; CDR3: CASSIGGRGFYNEQFF; DNA: TGTGCCAGTAGTATAGGGGGGAGGGGATTTTACAATGAGCAGTTCTTC
D: -; V: TRBV2; size: -; J: TRBJ2-3; CDR3: CASSESTRYTDTQYF; DNA: TGTGCCAGCAGTGAGTCCACCAGATACACAGATACGCAGTATTTT
D: -; V: TRBV20-1; size: once; J: TRBJ2-5; CDR3: CSAEKQETQYF; DNA: TGCAGTGCCGAAAAGCAAGAGACCCAGTACTTC